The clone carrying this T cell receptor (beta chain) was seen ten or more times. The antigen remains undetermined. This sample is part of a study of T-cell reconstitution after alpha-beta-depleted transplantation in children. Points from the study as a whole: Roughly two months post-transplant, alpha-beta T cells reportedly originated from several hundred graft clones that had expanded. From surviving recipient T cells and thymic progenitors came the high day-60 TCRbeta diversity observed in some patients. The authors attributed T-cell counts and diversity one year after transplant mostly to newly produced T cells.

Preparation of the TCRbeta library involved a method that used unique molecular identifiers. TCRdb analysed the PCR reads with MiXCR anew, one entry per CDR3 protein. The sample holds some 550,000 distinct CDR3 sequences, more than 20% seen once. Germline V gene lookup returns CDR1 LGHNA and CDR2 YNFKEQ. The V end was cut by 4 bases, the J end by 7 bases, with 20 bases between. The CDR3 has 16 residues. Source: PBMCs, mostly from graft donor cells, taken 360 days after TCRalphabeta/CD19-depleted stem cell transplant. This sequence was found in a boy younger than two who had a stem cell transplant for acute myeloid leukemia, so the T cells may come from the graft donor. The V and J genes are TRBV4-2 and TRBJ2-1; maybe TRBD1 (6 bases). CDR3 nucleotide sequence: TGTGCCAGCAGCCCCGACCAGTGGGGGCCTAGAAATGAGCAGTTCTTC. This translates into CASSPDQWGPRNEQFF.